This T cell receptor beta chain was sequenced for a study of T cell responses to AZD1222 COVID-19 vaccine. Study at large: Researchers grouped second doses given at about 4 or about 12 weeks into one pool.

Germline V gives CDR1 MDHEN, CDR2 SYDVKM. The V end was cut by 3 bases, the J end by 3 bases, with 24 bases between. The length of the CDR3 is 19 residues. This clone was seen once. Produced via immunoSEQ multiplex PCR; TCRdb's table is partial and in-frame only. The data hold approximately 99,000 clones, with around 83% observed a single time. This specimen consisted of peripheral blood, obtained on day 0 of AZD1222 vaccination. The genes are TRBV28 and TRBJ1-5; maybe TRBD1 (6 bases). This receptor was taken from an adult in good health. The CDR3 spells CASSFFWGPREGLNQPQHF. The CDR3 DNA is TGTGCCAGCAGTTTTTTTTGGGGGCCCCGCGAGGGTCTCAATCAGCCCCAGCATTTT.